Detailed here is one TCR beta chain. What this receptor recognizes is not known. No much larger clone exists at a distance of one base, and base qualities are not known. To demonstrate the VDJtools post-analysis software, the study profiled TCR beta repertoires from the peripheral blood of 13 young patients with multiple sclerosis. The patients with multiple sclerosis were children and adolescents between roughly 6 and 15 years of age. Library construction relied on PCR. Sequenced on an Illumina HiSeq 2500. To reduce PCR and sequencing biases, unique molecular identifiers were incorporated into the TCR beta cDNA libraries. Per 1 to 10 million input T cells, some 500,000 cDNA molecules were obtained, such that each molecule approximated one T cell. The patient libraries were prepared and sequenced using the same protocol as the earlier healthy control dataset. Samples belonging to the same batch were prepared together, multiplexed and sequenced on a shared HiSeq lane. For the original study's pipeline: MIGEC handled the raw barcoded reads, throwing out single-read molecular identifier groups before consensus assembly and CDR3 extraction. Clonotype tables were post-analysed with VDJtools, normalizing diversity by down-sampling all datasets to the smallest sample size. To correct batch-related cross-sample contamination, repertoire overlap clustering matched CDR3 amino acid sequences but not nucleotide sequences. Through fastp at Q25 and MiXCR, TCRdb rebuilt clones from the public reads, retaining in-frame beta chains. Rows merge per CDR3 protein into single entries with the most common DNA and genes. What appears here as the V and J calls and clone size reflects TCRdb's work, not the paper's. This sample holds 450,000 or so distinct CDR3 sequences; nearly 45% were observed only once. The top ten hold about an eighth of the sample.

This sample was taken from a study of post-analysis software for immune sequencing data (dated by TCRdb to between 2014 and 2017). For context, the study as a whole: Relapsing-remitting, secondary progressive and progressive-relapsing multiple sclerosis were recorded as disease courses, and subtype annotation was lacking for some patients. The patient repertoires were set against under 12 previously published healthy control repertoires from donors whose ages ranged from roughly 6 to 25 years. A subset of samples was prepared in parallel using single-end sample barcoding, then pooled and co-amplified after Illumina adapter ligation.

Broader findings and caveats from the paper: Roughly 5 TRBV segments, including TRBV5-6, TRBV5-1 and TRBV20-1, were significantly more frequent in patients than controls. The multiple sclerosis patient group was slightly younger than the control group. When samples were clustered directly using the F measure, samples prepared in the same batch co-clustered strongly, which prompted a batch-effect correction. Multiple sclerosis patients had significantly lower normalized Chao1 diversity than controls, a result that suggests substantial peripheral T-cell clonal expansion.

Between the V and J ends, shortened by 8 bases and 3 bases respectively, the junction contains 7 bases. Including cysteine and phenylalanine, the CDR3 has 11 amino acids. Only the CDR3 DNA is retained, 33 bases long and in frame from the first base. CDR1 and CDR2, looked up from the germline V gene (reference sequence), are LNHNV and YYDKDF. Sequences were obtained from blood. This sequence uses TRBV15 and TRBJ1-1, with the D gene not clear enough to name. This clonotype originated in a girl aged 10 to 17 with multiple sclerosis. The CDR3 has the sequence CATGSHTEAFF. In nucleotides, the sequence is TGTGCCACCGGGAGTCACACTGAAGCTTTCTTT.